This TCR beta chain was identified in a study of OX40 agonist ivuxolimab in advanced cancers. Trimming took off 2 bases at V and 5 bases at J, with 9 bases between the two ends. The CDR3 has 14 residues. CDR1 is SGHDN and CDR2 is FVKESK in the germline V gene. Study results and limitations: Some nonresponders likewise displayed low normalized T-cell clonal expansion.

In regard to this clone: Its antigen is still unknown.

Assay used: immunoSEQ multiplex PCR; TCRdb lists only in-frame clones, some missing. The table includes roughly 53,000 clones, around 90% detected once. The origin of this receptor is an adult with an advanced solid tumor such as melanoma, head and neck, liver or kidney cancer. The genes are TRBV14 and TRBJ2-2; D possibly corresponds to TRBD1 (6 bases). This specimen consisted of CD4+ or CD8+ T cells sorted from blood, obtained in a trial of the OX40 agonist ivuxolimab. The CDR3 nucleotides are TGTGCCAGCAGCCAATGGACAGCTACCGGGGAGCTGTTTTTT. It yields the protein CASSQWTATGELFF. The full variable domain, rest sourced from reference TRBV14 and TRBJ2-2, is EAGVTQFPSHSVIEKGQTVTLRCDPISGHDNLYWYRRVMGKEIKFLLHFVKESKQDESGMPNNRFLAERTGGTYSTLKVQPAELEDSGVYFCASSQWTATGELFFGEGSRLTVL.